This T cell receptor beta chain was found in a study of response to subunit inactivated influenza vaccine. Overall study results and limits: T cells newly recruited by each seasonal influenza vaccination are few, the authors suggested.

Using its own MiXCR run on the RT-PCR reads, TCRdb lists one record per CDR3 protein. Seen here are about 800,000 distinct CDR3 sequences, around 20% observed once, and the top ten hold around 9.6%. A remark on this clonotype: Its antigen is as yet unknown.

Germline assignment: CDR1 GTSNPN and CDR2 SVGIG (reference sequence). There are 14 residues in the CDR3. The germline V and J ends were trimmed by 1 base and 3 bases, with 13 bases remaining between them. The source material was PBMCs from blood, sampled 5 days after vaccination. This TCR was recovered from a man aged 50 to 60 who received an inactivated influenza vaccine. The chain recombines TRBV30 with TRBJ2-7; D is possibly TRBD1 (5 bases). The chain's CDR3 is CAWSAGPLRYEQYF. In DNA, the CDR3 is TGTGCCTGGAGTGCAGGGCCTTTACGCTACGAGCAGTACTTC.